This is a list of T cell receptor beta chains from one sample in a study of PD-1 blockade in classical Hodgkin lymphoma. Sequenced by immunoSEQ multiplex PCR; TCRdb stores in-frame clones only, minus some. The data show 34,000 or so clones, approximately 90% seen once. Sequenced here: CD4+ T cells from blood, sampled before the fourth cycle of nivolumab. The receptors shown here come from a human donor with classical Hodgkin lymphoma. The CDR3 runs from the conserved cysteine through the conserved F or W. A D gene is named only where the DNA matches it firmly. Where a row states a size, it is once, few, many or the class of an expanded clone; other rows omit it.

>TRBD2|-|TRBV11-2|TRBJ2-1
CASSLRRSGTYNEQFF
TGTGCCAGCAGCTTGAGGAGGAGCGGGACCTACAATGAGCAGTTCTTC
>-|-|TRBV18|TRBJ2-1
CASSPPGLSGNEQFF
TGTGCCAGCTCACCACCGGGACTCAGCGGCAATGAGCAGTTCTTC
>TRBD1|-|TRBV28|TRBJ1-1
CASSRGTANANTEAFF
TGTGCCAGCAGCCGAGGGACAGCTAATGCGAACACTGAAGCTTTCTTT
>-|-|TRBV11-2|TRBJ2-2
CASSPFPVVSPGELFF
TGTGCCAGCAGCCCTTTCCCGGTAGTTTCCCCCGGGGAGCTGTTTTTT
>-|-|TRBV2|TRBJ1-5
CASTSYSNQPQHF
TGTGCCAGCACCAGTTATAGCAATCAGCCCCAGCATTTT
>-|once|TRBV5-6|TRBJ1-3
CASSLGFIGNSGNTIYF
TGTGCCAGCAGCTTGGGTTTTATAGGCAACTCTGGAAACACCATATATTTT
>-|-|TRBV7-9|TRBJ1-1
CASSRGPGGTEAFF
TGTGCCAGCAGCCGAGGCCCGGGGGGGACTGAAGCTTTCTTT
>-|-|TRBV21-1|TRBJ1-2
CASSKVGAGPIANYGYTF
TGTGCCAGCAGCAAAGTGGGGGCAGGGCCGATTGCTAACTATGGCTACACCTTC
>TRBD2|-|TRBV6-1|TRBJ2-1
CASSGVAGGPGNEQFF
TGTGCCAGCAGTGGGGTAGCGGGAGGGCCGGGCAATGAGCAGTTCTTC
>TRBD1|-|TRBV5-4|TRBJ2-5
CASSLTGGETQYF
TGTGCCAGCAGCTTGACAGGGGGAGAGACCCAGTACTTC
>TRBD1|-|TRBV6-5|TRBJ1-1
CASRLPGQGRSKAFF
TGTGCCAGCAGATTACCGGGACAGGGCCGCTCGAAAGCTTTCTTT
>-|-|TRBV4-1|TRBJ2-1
CASSQGYPNEQFF
TGCGCCAGCAGCCAAGGGTACCCAAATGAGCAGTTCTTC
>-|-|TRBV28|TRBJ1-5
CASSLSPQPQHF
TGTGCCAGCAGTTTATCCCCCCAGCCCCAGCATTTT
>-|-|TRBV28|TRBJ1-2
CASSLNGGPYGYTF
TGTGCCAGCAGTTTAAACGGGGGCCCCTATGGCTACACCTTC
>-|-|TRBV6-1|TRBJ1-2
CASSEALHGAYGYTF
TGTGCCAGCAGTGAAGCCCTGCACGGGGCGTATGGCTACACCTTC
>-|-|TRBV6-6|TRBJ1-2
CASSHGVSYGYTF
TGTGCCAGCAGCCACGGGGTTTCCTATGGCTACACCTTC
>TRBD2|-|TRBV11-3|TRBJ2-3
CASSPPKGLAGVGDTQYF
TGTGCCAGCAGCCCCCCAAAGGGACTAGCGGGAGTTGGGGATACGCAGTATTTT
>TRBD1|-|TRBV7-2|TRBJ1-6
CASSSLGTGAHF
TGTGCCAGCAGCTCATTAGGGACAGGGGCCCACTTT
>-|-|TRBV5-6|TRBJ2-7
CASSFYTGPSYEQYF
TGTGCCAGCAGCTTTTACACAGGGCCCTCCTACGAGCAGTACTTC
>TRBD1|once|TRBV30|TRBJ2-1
CAWDRGVRVDYNEQFF
TGTGCCTGGGACAGGGGGGTTAGGGTTGACTACAATGAGCAGTTCTTC
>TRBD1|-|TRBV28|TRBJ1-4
CASRPTGGNEKLFF
TGTGCCAGCAGGCCGACAGGGGGCAATGAAAAACTGTTTTTT
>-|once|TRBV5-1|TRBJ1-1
CASSLHNRDTEAFF
TGCGCCAGCAGCTTGCATAATCGAGACACTGAAGCTTTCTTT
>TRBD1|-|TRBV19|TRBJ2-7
CASSIPPGQGNEQYF
TGTGCCAGTAGTATCCCCCCGGGACAGGGTAACGAGCAGTACTTC
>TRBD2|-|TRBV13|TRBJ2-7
CASSLWSRASGPWEQYF
TGTGCCAGCAGCTTATGGTCCCGGGCTAGCGGCCCTTGGGAGCAGTACTTC
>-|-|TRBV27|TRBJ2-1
CASSLSTGPFSYNEQFF
TGTGCCAGCAGTTTAAGTACAGGGCCATTCTCCTACAATGAGCAGTTCTTC
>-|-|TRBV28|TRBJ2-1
CASSGSGTGIHEQFF
TGTGCCAGCAGTGGTAGCGGGACAGGGATTCATGAGCAGTTCTTC
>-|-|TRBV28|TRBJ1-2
CATHPIGTYGYTF
TGTGCCACCCACCCAATAGGCACCTATGGCTACACCTTC
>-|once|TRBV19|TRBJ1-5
CASRSVVGADREPQHF
TGTGCCAGTAGAAGCGTGGTAGGGGCCGACCGGGAGCCCCAGCATTTT
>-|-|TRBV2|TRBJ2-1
CASSELREQFF
TGTGCCAGCAGTGAACTGCGGGAGCAGTTCTTC
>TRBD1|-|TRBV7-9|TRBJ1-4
CASSPGQDNEKLFF
TGTGCCAGCAGCCCGGGACAGGATAATGAAAAACTGTTTTTT
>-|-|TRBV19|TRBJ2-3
CASRSIATSTDTQYF
TGTGCCAGTAGGTCGATAGCGACTAGCACAGATACGCAGTATTTT
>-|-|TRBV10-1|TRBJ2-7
CASSVTGWGSEQYF
TGCGCCAGCAGTGTAACGGGTTGGGGAAGCGAGCAGTACTTC
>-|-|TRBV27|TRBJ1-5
CASRRTITGTSSQPQHF
TGTGCCAGCAGGCGTACCATTACCGGGACGTCAAGCCAGCCCCAGCATTTT
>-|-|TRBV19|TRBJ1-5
CASSAQGTQPQHF
TGTGCCAGTAGTGCGCAGGGGACTCAGCCCCAGCATTTT
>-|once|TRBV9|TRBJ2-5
CASSPSSGGVETQYF
TGTGCCAGCAGCCCTAGTAGTGGAGGGGTTGAGACCCAGTACTTC
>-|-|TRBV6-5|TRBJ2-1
CASSYSGGRGHNEQFF
TGTGCCAGCAGTTACTCGGGGGGTCGAGGCCACAATGAGCAGTTCTTC
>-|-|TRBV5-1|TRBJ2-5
CASSPRREETQYF
TGCGCCAGCAGCCCCCGTCGGGAAGAGACCCAGTACTTC
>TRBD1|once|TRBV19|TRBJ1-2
CASTPGNRGRQGYTF
TGTGCCAGTACCCCTGGGAACAGGGGTCGTCAGGGCTACACCTTC
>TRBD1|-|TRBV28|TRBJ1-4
CASSLTGAIWEDEKLFF
TGTGCCAGCAGTTTGACAGGGGCCATTTGGGAAGATGAAAAACTGTTTTTT
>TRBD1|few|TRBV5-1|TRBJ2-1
CASSGTGVLGEQFF
TGCGCCAGCTCCGGGACAGGGGTTTTGGGTGAGCAGTTCTTC
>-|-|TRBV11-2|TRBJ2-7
CASSLDRVPSYEQYF
TGTGCCAGCAGCTTAGACAGGGTACCCTCCTACGAGCAGTACTTC
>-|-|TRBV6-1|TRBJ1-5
CASSELGGGPQHF
TGTGCCAGCAGTGAATTGGGAGGGGGGCCCCAGCATTTT
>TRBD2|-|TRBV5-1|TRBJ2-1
CASTPGGGGTPHEQFF
TGCGCCAGCACCCCCGGAGGCGGGGGGACCCCCCATGAGCAGTTCTTC
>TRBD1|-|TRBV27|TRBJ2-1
CASSSQQGARNNEQFF
TGTGCCAGCAGTTCGCAACAGGGGGCGAGGAACAATGAGCAGTTCTTC
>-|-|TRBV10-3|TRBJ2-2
CAISEKGPAAIGELFF
TGTGCCATCAGCGAGAAGGGACCCGCGGCGATCGGGGAGCTGTTTTTT
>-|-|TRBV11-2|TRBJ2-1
CASSPGQWAYNEQFF
TGTGCCAGCAGCCCTGGACAGTGGGCCTACAATGAGCAGTTCTTC
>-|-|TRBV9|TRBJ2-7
CASSRASDSYEQYF
TGTGCCAGCAGCAGGGCTAGCGACTCCTACGAGCAGTACTTC
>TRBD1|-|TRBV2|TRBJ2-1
CASSDFGQGAQNEQFF
TGTGCCAGCAGTGATTTTGGACAGGGGGCTCAAAATGAGCAGTTCTTC
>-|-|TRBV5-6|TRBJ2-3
CASSPLTGRATDTQYF
TGTGCCAGCAGCCCCTTAACCGGGAGAGCTACAGATACGCAGTATTTT
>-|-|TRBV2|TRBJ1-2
CASWPRDGNYGYTF
TGTGCCAGCTGGCCCCGGGACGGTAACTATGGCTACACCTTC
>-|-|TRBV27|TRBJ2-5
CASSSPPYQETQYF
TGTGCCAGCAGTTCGCCCCCTTACCAAGAGACCCAGTACTTC
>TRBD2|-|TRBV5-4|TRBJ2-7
CASSPGTLAGYEQYF
TGTGCCAGCAGTCCTGGAACCCTAGCGGGATACGAGCAGTACTTC
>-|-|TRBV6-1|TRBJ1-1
CASIGSVDTEAFF
TGTGCCAGTATTGGGAGCGTTGACACTGAAGCTTTCTTT
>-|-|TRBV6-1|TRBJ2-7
CASREGTELYEQYF
TGTGCCAGCAGGGAGGGGACAGAACTCTACGAGCAGTACTTC
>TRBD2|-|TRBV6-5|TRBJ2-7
CASGYLPSGDEQYF
TGTGCCAGCGGTTACTTACCTAGCGGAGACGAGCAGTACTTC
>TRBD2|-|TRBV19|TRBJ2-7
CASSTRGGHYEQYF
TGTGCCAGTAGTACTAGGGGAGGGCACTACGAGCAGTACTTC
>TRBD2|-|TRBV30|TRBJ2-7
CAWNGRGGYEQYF
TGTGCCTGGAACGGACGGGGGGGATACGAGCAGTACTTC
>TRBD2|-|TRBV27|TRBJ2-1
CASRLGGSSYNEQFF
TGTGCCAGCAGACTCGGGGGGAGCTCCTACAATGAGCAGTTCTTC
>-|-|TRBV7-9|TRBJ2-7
CASSLAFGVGEQYF
TGTGCCAGCAGCTTAGCGTTTGGTGTAGGCGAGCAGTACTTC
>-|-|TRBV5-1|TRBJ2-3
CASSLRVGSARPSTDTQYF
TGCGCCAGCAGCTTGAGGGTCGGGAGTGCGAGACCTAGCACAGATACGCAGTATTTT